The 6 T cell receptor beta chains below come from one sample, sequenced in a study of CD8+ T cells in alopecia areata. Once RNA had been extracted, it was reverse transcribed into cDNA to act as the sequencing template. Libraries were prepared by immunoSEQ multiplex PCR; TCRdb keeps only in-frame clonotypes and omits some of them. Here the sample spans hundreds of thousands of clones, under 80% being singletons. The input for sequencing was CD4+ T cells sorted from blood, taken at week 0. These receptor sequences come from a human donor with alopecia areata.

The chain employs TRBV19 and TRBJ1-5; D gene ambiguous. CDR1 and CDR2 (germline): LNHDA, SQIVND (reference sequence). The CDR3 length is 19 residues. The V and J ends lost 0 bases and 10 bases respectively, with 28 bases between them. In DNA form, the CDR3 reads TGTGCCAGTAGTATAGATAAGGATACATCGCGCTGGGCCCACATACCCCAGCATTTT. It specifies CASSIDKDTSRWAHIPQHF.

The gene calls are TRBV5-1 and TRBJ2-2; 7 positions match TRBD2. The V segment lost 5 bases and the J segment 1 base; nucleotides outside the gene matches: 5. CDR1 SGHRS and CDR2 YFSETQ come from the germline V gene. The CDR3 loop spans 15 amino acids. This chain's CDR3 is CASRASGLNTGELFF. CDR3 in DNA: TGCGCCAGCAGGGCTAGCGGTCTGAACACCGGGGAGCTGTTTTTT.

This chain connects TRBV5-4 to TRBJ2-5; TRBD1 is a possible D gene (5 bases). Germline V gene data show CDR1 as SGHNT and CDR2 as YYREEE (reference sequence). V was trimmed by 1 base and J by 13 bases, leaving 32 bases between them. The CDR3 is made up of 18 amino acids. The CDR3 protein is CASSLLGVSVSGSNYRYF. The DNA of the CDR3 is TGTGCCAGCAGCTTGTTAGGGGTGTCCGTTTCGGGTTCCAATTACCGGTACTTC.

The CDR3, as DNA: TGTGCCAGCAGTTTCTCCGGGACGGAGGGCTACGAGCAGTACTTC. It codes for CASSFSGTEGYEQYF. The V gene is TRBV27, the J gene TRBJ2-7, with D perhaps matching TRBD2 (6 bases). Per germline, CDR1 MNHEY and CDR2 SMNVEV (reference sequence). The CDR3 spans 15 residues. V was shortened by 3 bases and J by 3 bases, with 15 bases between the two germline ends.

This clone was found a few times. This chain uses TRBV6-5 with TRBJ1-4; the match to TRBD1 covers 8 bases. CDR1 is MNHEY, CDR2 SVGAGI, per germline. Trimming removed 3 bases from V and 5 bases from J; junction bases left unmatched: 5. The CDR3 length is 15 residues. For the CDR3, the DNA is TGTGCCAGCAGTTATGGGGACAGGAGGAATGAAAAACTGTTTTTT. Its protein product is CASSYGDRRNEKLFF.

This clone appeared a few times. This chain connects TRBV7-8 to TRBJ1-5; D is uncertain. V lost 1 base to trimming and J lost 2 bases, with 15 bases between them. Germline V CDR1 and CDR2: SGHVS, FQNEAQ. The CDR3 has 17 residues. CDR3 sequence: CASSLGSTAEGNQPQHF. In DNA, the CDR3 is TGTGCCAGCAGCTTAGGGTCGACCGCCGAGGGCAATCAGCCCCAGCATTTT.